These 29 T cell receptor beta chains were sequenced from one sample in a study of regulatory T cells in long-lasting Graves disease. Building the TCR beta libraries relied on iRepertoire HTBI primers, and CDR3 regions underwent Arm-PCR. One entry per CDR3 protein, called by TCRdb with MiXCR from the multiplex PCR reads. This table holds hundreds of thousands of distinct CDR3 sequences, less than 25% found once. As for time point: persistent/refractory GD, antithyroid drugs over 5 years with positive TRAb. PBMC RNA served as the TCR library source. The input for sequencing was peripheral blood mononuclear cells (PBMCs), taken when the disease was refractory, from a patient treated with antithyroid drugs. The source of these receptors is a female donor with Graves disease.

The chain is built from TRBV3-1 and TRBJ2-2; D may be TRBD2 (5 bases). Trimming removed 0 bases from V and 2 bases from J, with 16 bases in between. The CDR3 is 18 residues long. The germline V gene encodes CDR1 LGHDT and CDR2 YNNKEL (reference sequence). The CDR3 DNA reads as TGTGCCAGCAGCCAAGATTGGGCGGAGGCCTTCAACACCGGGGAGCTGTTTTTT. It codes for CASSQDWAEAFNTGELFF.

The chain uses TRBV18 and TRBJ2-2; no reliable D call. The length of the CDR3 is 15 residues. The germline CDR1 and CDR2 sequences are KGHSH and LQKENI. Deletions cut 6 bases from V and 5 bases from J, with 16 bases between. The CDR3 nucleotides read TGTGCCAGCTCGCCGGACGGCTTAGTGACCGGGGAGCTGTTTTTT. As protein: CASSPDGLVTGELFF.

The rearrangement uses TRBV12-3 or TRBV12-4 and TRBJ2-2; no reliable D call. The CDR3 runs 16 residues. The V end lost 5 bases, the J end lost 1 base, and 14 bases lay between the germline ends. The CDR3 region has the DNA TGTGCCAGCAGTCCCCCGGCAGACTTGAACACCGGGGAGCTGTTTTTT. It translates to CASSPPADLNTGELFF.

Many counts were recorded for this clonotype. V gene TRBV11-1 combines with J gene TRBJ1-1; D remains unclear. The CDR3 runs 15 residues. CDR1 and CDR2 from the germline V gene are SGHAT and FQDESV (reference sequence). The V end lost 0 bases, the J end lost 4 bases, and 12 bases lay between the germline ends. This CDR3 reads CASSLAAPRGTEAFF. The CDR3 nucleotides read TGTGCCAGCAGCTTAGCAGCACCCCGCGGCACTGAAGCTTTCTTT.

V gene TRBV29-1 combines with J gene TRBJ1-2; D is undetermined. Trimming shortened V by 0 bases and J by 6 bases, and 17 bases separated the two germline ends. Germline V gene lookup returns CDR1 SQVTM and CDR2 ANQGSEA. This CDR3 comprises 15 residues. CDR3 bases: TGCAGCGTTGAAGAGGTGTTACAGCTGATTCATGGCTACACCTTC. Translated: CSVEEVLQLIHGYTF.

In this sample, this clonotype turned up a few times. The rearrangement joins TRBV9 to TRBJ2-5, with 9 bases aligning to TRBD2. Trimming cost V 2 bases and J 4 bases; bases outside gene matches: 9. Germline-derived CDR1 and CDR2 are SGDLS and YYNGEE. The CDR3 spans 16 residues. The CDR3 region is CASSVAGGPQGETQYF. CDR3 in DNA: TGTGCCAGCAGCGTGGCGGGAGGGCCGCAGGGAGAGACCCAGTACTTC.

This clonotype has a count of ten or more. The V call is TRBV6-1, the J call TRBJ1-5, with 8 bases aligning to TRBD1. CDR1 is MNHNS, CDR2 SASEGT, per germline. The CDR3 has 15 residues. Losses at the gene ends were 6 bases for V and 4 bases for J; bases not matched to a gene: 8. DNA of the CDR3: TGTGCCAGCAGGCAGGGGACAGGACCAAATCAGCCCCAGCATTTT. It translates to CASRQGTGPNQPQHF.

V and J are TRBV7-2 and TRBJ2-7; 11 bases fit TRBD2. V shed 9 bases, J shed 7 bases, and the junction held 14 bases outside the gene matches. Germline V gene data show CDR1 as SGHTA and CDR2 as FQGNSA. This CDR3 region has 15 residues. CDR3 DNA: TGTGCCAGTTCTAGCGGGAGGCGCGGGGAGGGTGAGCAGTACTTC. It is translated as CASSSGRRGEGEQYF.

This clonotype appeared many times. The chain has TRBV20-1 and TRBJ1-2; 8 bases fit TRBD1. V was pared by 6 bases and J by 7 bases, with 4 bases of the junction left unmatched. The CDR3 covers 11 residues. CDR1 is DFQATT and CDR2 is SNEGSKA in the germline V gene (reference sequence). CDR3 sequence (DNA): TGCAGTGCCCAGACAGGGGCTGGCTACACCTTC. It encodes CSAQTGAGYTF.

This clonotype showed up many times. The chain links TRBV5-1 to TRBJ2-7; 11 bases match TRBD2. CDR3 length equals 15 residues. V was pared by 4 bases and J by 9 bases, with 12 bases of the junction left unmatched. The germline gives CDR1 SGHRS, CDR2 YFSETQ. CDR3 region: CASSPQLAGERVQYF. DNA of the CDR3: TGCGCCAGCAGCCCACAACTAGCGGGAGAACGGGTGCAGTACTTC.

This clonotype has more than one count but fewer than ten. This rearrangement joins TRBV20-1 to TRBJ2-7, with 7 bases aligning to TRBD1. The CDR3 runs 15 residues. Germline CDR1 and CDR2: DFQATT and SNEGSKA (reference sequence). J gave up 4 bases and V 0 bases, and 9 bases lay outside the gene matches. The CDR3 loop is CSARDPGTATYEQYF. The CDR3 nucleotides read TGCAGTGCTAGAGACCCCGGGACAGCAACATACGAGCAGTACTTC.

This clonotype was observed a few times. The chain uses TRBV5-1 and TRBJ1-1; no firm D call. V lost 0 bases, J lost 10 bases, and 10 bases lay in between. The CDR3 is 12 residues long. Germline V gene data show CDR1 as SGHRS and CDR2 as YFSETQ. CDR3 DNA: TGCGCCAGCAGCTTGGAGGGAGGGTTAGCTTTCTTT. This encodes CASSLEGGLAFF.

This chain joins TRBV6-4 and TRBJ2-7; 11 nucleotides match TRBD2. The CDR3 covers 16 residues. Germline V gene data show CDR1 as MRHNA and CDR2 as SNTAGT. Unmatched junction bases numbered 10, after V lost 6 bases and J lost 3 bases. CDR3 region: CASRPDGTSGYYEQYF. CDR3 in DNA: TGTGCCAGCAGGCCCGACGGGACTAGCGGATACTACGAGCAGTACTTC.

The V gene is TRBV7-6, the J gene TRBJ2-7; 7 nucleotides line up with TRBD1. CDR1 and CDR2 from the germline V gene are SGHVS and FNYEAQ. This CDR3 is built from 13 residues. Trimming took 4 bases from V and 6 from J; bases not matched to a gene: 6. CDR3 loop: CASSSTGSGEQYF. DNA of the CDR3: TGTGCCAGCAGCTCGACAGGGTCCGGCGAGCAGTACTTC.

The sample holds many counts of this clonotype. The chain couples TRBV28 to TRBJ2-5; D not certain. Germline V gene data show CDR1 as MDHEN and CDR2 as SYDVKM. The CDR3 length is 15 residues. Trimming pared 6 bases from V and 7 bases from J, leaving 21 bases between. This chain's CDR3 is CASSTDHVTLGTQYF. The DNA of the CDR3 is TGTGCCAGCAGCACGGATCATGTGACGTTGGGGACCCAGTACTTC.

V and J are TRBV10-1 and TRBJ2-7; 13 bases align to TRBD2. The CDR3 length is 15 residues. Trimming removed 6 bases from V and 5 bases from J; junction bases left unmatched: 7. Looked up from germline, CDR1 is WNHNN and CDR2 is SYGVQD (reference sequence). This CDR3 is CASSGGTSGTHEQYF. CDR3 DNA: TGCGCCAGCAGCGGCGGGACTAGCGGGACCCACGAGCAGTACTTC.

This clonotype has just a few counts. The rearrangement uses TRBV30 and TRBJ2-7, with 7 bases identical to TRBD1. Germline V gives CDR1 GTSNPN, CDR2 SVGIG (reference sequence). This CDR3 has 14 residues. Trimming removed 0 bases from V and 3 bases from J; junction bases left unmatched: 5. This CDR3 is CAWSVGGQSYEQYF. Written as DNA, the CDR3 is TGTGCCTGGAGTGTAGGGGGACAGAGCTACGAGCAGTACTTC.

This clonotype was seen only a few times. The chain has TRBV5-1 and TRBJ2-6; 11 bases align to TRBD2. This CDR3 is built from 18 residues. Unmatched junction bases numbered 3, after V lost 0 bases and J lost 1 base. CDR1 SGHRS and CDR2 YFSETQ come from the germline V gene. The DNA of the CDR3 is TGCGCCAGCAGCTTGGAGGTAGCGGGAGGGTCTGGGGCCAACGTCCTGACTTTC. The encoded protein is CASSLEVAGGSGANVLTF.

The rearrangement links TRBV2 to TRBJ2-1; TRBD1 matches 12 bases. Germline CDR1 SNHLY, CDR2 FYNNEI. The V segment lost 6 bases and the J segment 6 bases; nucleotides outside the gene matches: 6. The CDR3 extends over 15 amino acids. The CDR3: CASSIGTGGPNEQFF. CDR3 in DNA: TGTGCCAGCAGCATCGGGACAGGGGGCCCCAATGAGCAGTTCTTC.

Ten or more counts support this clonotype. The V call is TRBV7-9, the J call TRBJ2-7; a possible D gene is TRBD1 (5 bases). Trimming took 2 bases from V and 1 from J, leaving 12 bases between them. This CDR3 comprises 15 residues. Germline V gene lookup returns CDR1 SEHNR and CDR2 FQNEAQ (reference sequence). Here the CDR3 reads CASSLSAGPSYEQYF. The CDR3 nucleotides are TGTGCCAGCAGCTTAAGCGCAGGGCCGTCCTACGAGCAGTACTTC.

This clonotype was found many times. This chain joins TRBV12-3 or TRBV12-4 and TRBJ1-5; the D gene is possibly TRBD1 (6 bases). Trimming cost V 5 bases and J 0 bases, with 8 bases left between them. There are 14 residues in the CDR3. The CDR3 region has the DNA TGTGCCAGCAGTCAGGGGAATAGCAATCAGCCCCAGCATTTT. It yields the protein CASSQGNSNQPQHF.

On this clonotype: A much larger clone lies one base from this, so it may be a read error. The chain joins TRBV7-2 to TRBJ2-7; a weak D match, TRBD2 (6 bases). The CDR3 length is 17 residues. Germline V gives CDR1 SGHTA, CDR2 FQGNSA. Trimming shortened V by 2 bases and J by 6 bases, and 23 bases separated the two germline ends. CDR3 coding DNA: TGTGCCAGCAGCTTAAGGACGGCTCGGGGGAATAGAAGCGAGCAGTACTTC. This codes for CASSLRTARGNRSEQYF. Combining the CDR3 with reference TRBV7-2 and TRBJ2-7 gives the whole variable domain GAGVSQSPSNKVTEKGKDVELRCDPISGHTALYWYRQSLGQGLEFLIYFQGNSAPDKSGLPSDRFSAERTGGSVSTLTIQRTQQEDSAVYLCASSLRTARGNRSEQYFGPGTRLTVT.

This chain joins TRBV7-9 and TRBJ2-5, with D unresolved. This CDR3 contains 15 residues. Germline-derived CDR1 and CDR2 are SEHNR and FQNEAQ (reference sequence). Trimming stripped 8 bases from V and 3 bases from J, with 19 bases between. CDR3 coding DNA: TGTGCCAGCGTTCTCGACCGAAATGACGAAGAGACCCAGTACTTC. Protein: CASVLDRNDEETQYF.

CDR3 coding DNA: TGTGCCACCAGCAGAGCGAAAGGGGGCCTTACGCATTTT. It is translated as CATSRAKGGLTHF. This chain connects TRBV15 to TRBJ1-5; 7 bases map to TRBD1. J was trimmed by 15 bases and V by 1 base; bases with no gene match: 9. This CDR3 contains 13 residues. Germline V gene sequence: CDR1 LNHNV, CDR2 YYDKDF (reference sequence).

V usage is TRBV6-9 and J usage is TRBJ1-2; D not certain. V was cut by 3 bases and J by 7 bases, with 12 bases left in between. Germline CDR1 and CDR2: MNHGY and SVAAGI. The CDR3 extends over 13 amino acids. The CDR3 spells CASSYSLSVGYTF. Here the CDR3 DNA reads TGTGCCAGCAGTTACTCACTGTCGGTTGGCTACACCTTC.

This chain joins TRBV6-1 and TRBJ2-1, with TRBD1 as a possible D gene (5 bases). This CDR3 is built from 13 residues. Germline V lookup: CDR1 MNHNS, CDR2 SASEGT. V lost 8 bases, J lost 3 bases, and 11 bases lay in between. CDR3 sequence reads: CASGREHYNEQFF. CDR3 coding DNA: TGTGCCAGCGGCAGGGAACACTACAATGAGCAGTTCTTC.

The rearrangement uses TRBV27 and TRBJ2-1; D gene ambiguous. This CDR3 contains 13 residues. The V end lost 5 bases, the J end lost 6 bases, and 11 bases lay between the germline ends. Germline V gene sequence: CDR1 MNHEY, CDR2 SMNVEV (reference sequence). Here the CDR3 reads CASSPDSINEQFF. CDR3 in DNA: TGTGCCAGCAGTCCCGACTCTATCAATGAGCAGTTCTTC.

The sample holds a few counts of this clonotype. The CDR3 here is CASSIGLAGPYEQYF. The CDR3, as DNA: TGCGCCAGCAGCATCGGACTAGCGGGACCCTACGAGCAGTACTTC. The chain joins TRBV5-1 to TRBJ2-7; 12 bases match TRBD2. The germline CDR1 and CDR2 sequences are SGHRS and YFSETQ. The CDR3 loop spans 15 amino acids. The V segment lost 4 bases and the J segment 2 bases; nucleotides outside the gene matches: 4.

This clonotype was detected ten times or more. J is TRBJ2-5 and V is TRBV5-4; D is uncertain. The CDR3 covers 13 residues. CDR1 is SGHNT and CDR2 is YYREEE in the germline V gene (reference sequence). V was pared by 9 bases and J by 0 bases, with 12 bases between. CDR3: CATFRLDQETQYF. CDR3 sequence (DNA): TGTGCCACCTTCCGGCTAGACCAAGAGACCCAGTACTTC. The full variable domain, with the rest looked up from reference TRBV5-4 and TRBJ2-5, is ETGVTQSPTHLIKTRGQQVTLRCSSQSGHNTVSWYQQALGQGPQFIFQYYREEENGRGNFPPRFSGLQFPNYSSELNVNALELDDSALYLCATFRLDQETQYFGPGTRLLVL.